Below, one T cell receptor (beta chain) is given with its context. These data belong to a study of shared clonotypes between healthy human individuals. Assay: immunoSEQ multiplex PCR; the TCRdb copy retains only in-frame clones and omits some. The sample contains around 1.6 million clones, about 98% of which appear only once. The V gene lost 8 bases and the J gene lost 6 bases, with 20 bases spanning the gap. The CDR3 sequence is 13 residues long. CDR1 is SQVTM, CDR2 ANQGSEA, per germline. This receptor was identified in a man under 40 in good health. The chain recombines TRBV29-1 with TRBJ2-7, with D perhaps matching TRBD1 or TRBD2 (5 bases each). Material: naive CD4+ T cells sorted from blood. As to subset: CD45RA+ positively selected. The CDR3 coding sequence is TGCAGCTCTGGGGGTGATCGAGGCTCCGAGCAGTACTTC. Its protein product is CSSGGDRGSEQYF.